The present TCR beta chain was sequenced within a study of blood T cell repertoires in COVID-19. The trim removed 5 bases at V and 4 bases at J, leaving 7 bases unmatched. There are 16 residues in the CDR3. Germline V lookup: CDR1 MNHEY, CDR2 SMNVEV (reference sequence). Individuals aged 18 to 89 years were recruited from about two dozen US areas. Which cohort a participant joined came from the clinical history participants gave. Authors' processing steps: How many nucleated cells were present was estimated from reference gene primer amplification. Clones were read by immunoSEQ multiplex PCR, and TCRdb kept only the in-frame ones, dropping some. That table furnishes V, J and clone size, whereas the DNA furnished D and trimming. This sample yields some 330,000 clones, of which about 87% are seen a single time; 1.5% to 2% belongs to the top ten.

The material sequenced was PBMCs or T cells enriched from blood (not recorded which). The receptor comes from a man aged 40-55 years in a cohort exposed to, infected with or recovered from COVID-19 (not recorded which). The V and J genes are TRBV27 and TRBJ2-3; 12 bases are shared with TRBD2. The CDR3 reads CASSPRLAGVADTQYF. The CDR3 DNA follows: TGTGCCAGCAGTCCCCGACTAGCGGGAGTAGCAGATACGCAGTATTTT.